This TCR beta chain was identified in a study of T cell changes during pregnancy in multiple sclerosis. Method: immunoSEQ multiplex PCR; TCRdb's copy keeps in-frame clones and lacks some. The data hold under 130,000 clones, with approximately 93% observed a single time. V shed 3 bases and J shed 12 bases, with 15 bases lying between them. The CDR3 runs 13 residues. In germline, CDR1 is PRHDT, CDR2 FYEKMQ (reference sequence). The rearrangement joins TRBV13 to TRBJ2-1; D is perhaps TRBD1 (7 bases). This sequence originates from a female donor with multiple sclerosis, enrolled in a pregnancy study. The sequenced sample was peripheral blood, obtained after pregnancy. The CDR3 here is CASSLGQGGGQFF. For the CDR3, the DNA is TGTGCCAGCAGCTTGGGGCAGGGGGGAGGGCAGTTCTTC.